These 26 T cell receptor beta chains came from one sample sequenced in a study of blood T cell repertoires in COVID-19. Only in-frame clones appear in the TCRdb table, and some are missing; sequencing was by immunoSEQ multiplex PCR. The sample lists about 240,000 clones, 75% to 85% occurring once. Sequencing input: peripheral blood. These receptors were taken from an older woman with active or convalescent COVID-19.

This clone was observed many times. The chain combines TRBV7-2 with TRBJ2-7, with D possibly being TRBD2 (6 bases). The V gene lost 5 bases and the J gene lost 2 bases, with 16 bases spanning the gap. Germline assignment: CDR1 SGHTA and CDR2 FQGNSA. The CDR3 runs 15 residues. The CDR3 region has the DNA TGTGCCAGCAGCCGGGCCGGGCGGGGCACCTACGAGCAGTACTTC. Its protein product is CASSRAGRGTYEQYF.

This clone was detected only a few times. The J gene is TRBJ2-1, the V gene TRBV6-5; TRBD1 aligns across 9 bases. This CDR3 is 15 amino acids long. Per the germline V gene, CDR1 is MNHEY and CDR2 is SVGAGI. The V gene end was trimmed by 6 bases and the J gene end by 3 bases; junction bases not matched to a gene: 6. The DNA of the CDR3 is TGTGCCAGCAGACCGGGACAGGGTTTCTACAATGAGCAGTTCTTC. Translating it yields CASRPGQGFYNEQFF.

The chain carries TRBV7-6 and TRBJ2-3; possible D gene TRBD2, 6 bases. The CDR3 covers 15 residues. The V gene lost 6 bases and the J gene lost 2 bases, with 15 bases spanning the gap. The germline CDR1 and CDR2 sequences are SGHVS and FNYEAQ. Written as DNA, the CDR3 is TGTGCCAGCAGTCCAAGCGGACTAAACACAGATACGCAGTATTTT. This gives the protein CASSPSGLNTDTQYF.

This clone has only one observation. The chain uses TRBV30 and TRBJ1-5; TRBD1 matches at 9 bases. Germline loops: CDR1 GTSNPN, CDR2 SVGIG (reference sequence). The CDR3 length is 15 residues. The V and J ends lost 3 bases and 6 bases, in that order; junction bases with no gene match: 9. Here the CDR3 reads CAWSTGQGGGQPQHF. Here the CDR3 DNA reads TGTGCCTGGAGCACGGGACAGGGCGGGGGTCAGCCCCAGCATTTT.

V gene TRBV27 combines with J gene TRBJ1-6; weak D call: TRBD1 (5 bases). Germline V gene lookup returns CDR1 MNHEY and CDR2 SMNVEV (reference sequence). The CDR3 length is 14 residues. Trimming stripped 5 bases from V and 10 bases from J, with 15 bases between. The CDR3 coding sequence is TGTGCCAGCAGTCCACTGAAACAGGTATCACCCCTCCACTTT. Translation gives CASSPLKQVSPLHF.

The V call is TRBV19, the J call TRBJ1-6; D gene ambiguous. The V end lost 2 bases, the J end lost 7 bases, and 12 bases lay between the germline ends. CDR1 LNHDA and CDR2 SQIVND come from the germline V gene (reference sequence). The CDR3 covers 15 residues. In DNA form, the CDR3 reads TGTGCCAGTAGTATATCCGGGGTAGTGAATTCACCCCTCCACTTT. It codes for CASSISGVVNSPLHF.

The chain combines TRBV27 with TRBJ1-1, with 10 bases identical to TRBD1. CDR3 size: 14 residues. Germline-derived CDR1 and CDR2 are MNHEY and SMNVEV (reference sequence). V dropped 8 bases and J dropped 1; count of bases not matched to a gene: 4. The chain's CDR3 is CASVGDRGNTEAFF. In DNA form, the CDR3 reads TGTGCCAGCGTGGGGGACAGGGGGAACACTGAAGCTTTCTTT.

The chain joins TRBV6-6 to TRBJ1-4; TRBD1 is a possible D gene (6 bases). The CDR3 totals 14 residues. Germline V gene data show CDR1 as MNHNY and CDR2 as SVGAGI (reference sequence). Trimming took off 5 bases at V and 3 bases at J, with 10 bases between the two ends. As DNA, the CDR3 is TGTGCCAGCAGTCCCAGGGGATCTAATGAAAAACTGTTTTTT. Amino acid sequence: CASSPRGSNEKLFF.

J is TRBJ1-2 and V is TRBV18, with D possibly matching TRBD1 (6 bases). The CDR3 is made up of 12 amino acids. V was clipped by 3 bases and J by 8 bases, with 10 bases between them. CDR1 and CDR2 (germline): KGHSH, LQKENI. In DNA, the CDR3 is TGTGCCAGCTCACCGGATCAGGGGGGCTACACCTTC. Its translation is CASSPDQGGYTF.

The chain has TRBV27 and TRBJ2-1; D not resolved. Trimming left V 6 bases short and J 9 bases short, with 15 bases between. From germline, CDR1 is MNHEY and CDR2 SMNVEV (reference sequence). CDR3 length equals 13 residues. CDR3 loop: CASSIANFREQFF. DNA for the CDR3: TGTGCCAGCAGCATTGCCAACTTTCGTGAGCAGTTCTTC.

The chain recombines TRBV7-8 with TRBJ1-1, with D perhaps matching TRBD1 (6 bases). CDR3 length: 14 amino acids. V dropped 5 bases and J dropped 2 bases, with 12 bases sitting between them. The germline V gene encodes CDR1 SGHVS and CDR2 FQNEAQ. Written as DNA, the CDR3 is TGTGCCAGCAGCCCTCAGACAGGTAACACTGAAGCTTTCTTT. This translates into CASSPQTGNTEAFF.

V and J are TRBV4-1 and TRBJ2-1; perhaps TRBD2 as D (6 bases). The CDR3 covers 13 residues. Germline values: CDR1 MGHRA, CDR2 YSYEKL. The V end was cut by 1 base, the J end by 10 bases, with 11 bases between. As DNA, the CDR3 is TGCGCCAGCAGCCAAGGGAGGGGTGGGGAGCAGTTCTTC. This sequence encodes CASSQGRGGEQFF.

The CDR3 DNA reads as TGTGCCAGCTCACAGACGATGGTACCAGGGGTCGACGAGCAGTACTTC. Its protein product is CASSQTMVPGVDEQYF. The rearrangement joins TRBV18 to TRBJ2-7; D perhaps matches TRBD1 (6 bases). Germline lookup yields CDR1 KGHSH and CDR2 LQKENI. The V end lost 4 bases, the J end lost 5 bases, and 21 bases lay between the germline ends. The CDR3 length is 16 residues.

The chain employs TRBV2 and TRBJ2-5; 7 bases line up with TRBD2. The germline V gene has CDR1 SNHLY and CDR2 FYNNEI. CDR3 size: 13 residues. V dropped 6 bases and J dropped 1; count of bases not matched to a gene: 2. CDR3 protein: CASRRLAQETQYF. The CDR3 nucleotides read TGTGCCAGCAGGAGACTAGCCCAAGAGACCCAGTACTTC.

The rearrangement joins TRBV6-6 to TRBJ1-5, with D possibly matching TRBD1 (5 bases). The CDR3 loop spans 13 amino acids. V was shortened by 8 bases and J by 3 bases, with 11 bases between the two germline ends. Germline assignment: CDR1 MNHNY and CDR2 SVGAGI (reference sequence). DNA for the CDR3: TGTGCCAGCGTCTTGACAGTCAATCAGCCCCAGCATTTT. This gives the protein CASVLTVNQPQHF.

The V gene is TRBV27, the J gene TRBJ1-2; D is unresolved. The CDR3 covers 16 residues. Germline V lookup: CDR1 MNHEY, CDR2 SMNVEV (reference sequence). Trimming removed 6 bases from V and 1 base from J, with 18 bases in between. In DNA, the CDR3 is TGTGCCAGCAGCCAGAGGGTCGTCCCGCGTAACTATGGCTACACCTTC. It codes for CASSQRVVPRNYGYTF.

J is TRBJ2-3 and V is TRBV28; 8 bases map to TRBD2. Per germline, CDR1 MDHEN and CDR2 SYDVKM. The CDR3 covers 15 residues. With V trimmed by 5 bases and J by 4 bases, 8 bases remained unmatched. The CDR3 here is CASSVAGQSADTQYF. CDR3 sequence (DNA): TGTGCCAGCAGTGTAGCGGGGCAGAGCGCAGATACGCAGTATTTT.

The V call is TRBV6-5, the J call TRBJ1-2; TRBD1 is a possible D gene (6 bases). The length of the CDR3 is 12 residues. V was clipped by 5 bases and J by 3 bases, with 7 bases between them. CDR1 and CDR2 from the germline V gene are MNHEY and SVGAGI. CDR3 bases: TGTGCCAGCAGTCAGGGGTACTATGGCTACACCTTC. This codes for CASSQGYYGYTF.

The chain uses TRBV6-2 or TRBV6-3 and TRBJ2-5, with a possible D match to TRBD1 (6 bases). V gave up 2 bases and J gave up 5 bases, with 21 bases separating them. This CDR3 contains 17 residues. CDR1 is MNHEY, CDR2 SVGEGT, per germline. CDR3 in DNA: TGTGCCAGCAGTTACCTCCTAGGGGGAGTTACTTCGGAGACCCAGTACTTC. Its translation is CASSYLLGGVTSETQYF.

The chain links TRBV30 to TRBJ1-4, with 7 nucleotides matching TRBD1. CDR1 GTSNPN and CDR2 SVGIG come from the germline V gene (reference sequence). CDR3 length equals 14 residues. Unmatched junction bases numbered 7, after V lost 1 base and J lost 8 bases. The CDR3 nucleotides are TGTGCCTGGAGTGGAGACAGGGTATGGGAAAAACTGTTTTTT. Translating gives CAWSGDRVWEKLFF.

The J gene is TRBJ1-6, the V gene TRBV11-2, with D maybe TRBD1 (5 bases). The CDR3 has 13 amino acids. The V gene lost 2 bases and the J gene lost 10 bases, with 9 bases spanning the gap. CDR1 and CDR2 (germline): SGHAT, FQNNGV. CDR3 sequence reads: CASSLNRNSPLHF. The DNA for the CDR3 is TGTGCCAGCAGCTTAAACAGGAACTCACCCCTCCACTTT.

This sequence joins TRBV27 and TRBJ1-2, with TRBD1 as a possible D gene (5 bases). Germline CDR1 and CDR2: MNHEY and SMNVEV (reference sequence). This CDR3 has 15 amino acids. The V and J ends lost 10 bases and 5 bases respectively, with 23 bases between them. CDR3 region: CATRPGAGRAYGYTF. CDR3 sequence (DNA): TGTGCCACCCGGCCAGGAGCCGGCAGGGCTTATGGCTACACCTTC.

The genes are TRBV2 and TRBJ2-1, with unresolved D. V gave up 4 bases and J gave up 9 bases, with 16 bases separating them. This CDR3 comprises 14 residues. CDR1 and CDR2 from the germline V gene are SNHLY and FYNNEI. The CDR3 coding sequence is TGTGCCAGCAGTGGGAGTCAAAGTGCTGGTGAGCAGTTCTTC. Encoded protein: CASSGSQSAGEQFF.

The CDR3 region is CASSFRGVETQYF. CDR3 coding DNA: TGTGCCAGCAGCTTCAGGGGTGTGGAGACCCAGTACTTC. J is TRBJ2-5 and V is TRBV5-4; TRBD1 might be the D (6 bases). V was shortened by 2 bases and J by 5 bases, with 10 bases between the two germline ends. This CDR3 region has 13 residues. CDR1 SGHNT and CDR2 YYREEE come from the germline V gene (reference sequence).

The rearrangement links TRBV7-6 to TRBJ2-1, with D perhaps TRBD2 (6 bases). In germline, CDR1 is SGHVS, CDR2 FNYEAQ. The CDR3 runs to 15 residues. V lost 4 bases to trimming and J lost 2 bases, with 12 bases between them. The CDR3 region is CASSSRGNTYNEQFF. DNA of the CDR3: TGTGCCAGCAGCTCCCGGGGGAACACCTACAATGAGCAGTTCTTC.

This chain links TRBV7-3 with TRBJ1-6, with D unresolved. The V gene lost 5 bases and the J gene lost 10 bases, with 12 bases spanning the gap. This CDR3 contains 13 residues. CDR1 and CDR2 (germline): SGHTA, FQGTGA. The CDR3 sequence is CASSRDGDSPLHF. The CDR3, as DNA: TGTGCCAGCAGCCGTGATGGAGACTCACCCCTCCACTTT.